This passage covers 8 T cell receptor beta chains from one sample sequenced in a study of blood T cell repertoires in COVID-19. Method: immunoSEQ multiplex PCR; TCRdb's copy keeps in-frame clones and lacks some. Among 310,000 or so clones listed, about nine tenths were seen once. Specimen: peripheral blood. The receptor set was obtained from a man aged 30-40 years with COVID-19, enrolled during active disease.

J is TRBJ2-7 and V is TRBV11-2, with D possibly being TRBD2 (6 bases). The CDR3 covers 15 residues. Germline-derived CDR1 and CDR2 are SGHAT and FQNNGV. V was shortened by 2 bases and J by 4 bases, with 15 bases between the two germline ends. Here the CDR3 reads CASSLSAGTYYEQYF. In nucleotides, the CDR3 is TGTGCCAGCAGCTTATCCGCCGGGACTTATTACGAGCAGTACTTC.

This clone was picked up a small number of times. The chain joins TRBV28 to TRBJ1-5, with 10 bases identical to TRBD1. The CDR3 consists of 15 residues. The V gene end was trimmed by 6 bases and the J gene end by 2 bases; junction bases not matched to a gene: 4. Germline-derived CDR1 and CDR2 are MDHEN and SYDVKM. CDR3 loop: CASSPGTGGNQPQHF. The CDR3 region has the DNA TGTGCCAGCAGCCCCGGGACAGGGGGCAATCAGCCCCAGCATTTT. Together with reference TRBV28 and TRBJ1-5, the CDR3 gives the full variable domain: DVKVTQSSRYLVKRTGEKVFLECVQDMDHENMFWYRQDPGLGLRLIYFSYDVKMKEKGDIPEGYSVSREKKERFSLILESASTNQTSMYLCASSPGTGGNQPQHFGDGTRLSIL.

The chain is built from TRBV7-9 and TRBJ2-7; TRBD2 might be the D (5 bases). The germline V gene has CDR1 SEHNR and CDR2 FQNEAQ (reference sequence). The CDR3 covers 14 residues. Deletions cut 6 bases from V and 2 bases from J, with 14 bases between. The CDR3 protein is CASREDRGTYEQYF. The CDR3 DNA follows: TGTGCCAGCAGGGAGGACCGGGGAACCTACGAGCAGTACTTC.

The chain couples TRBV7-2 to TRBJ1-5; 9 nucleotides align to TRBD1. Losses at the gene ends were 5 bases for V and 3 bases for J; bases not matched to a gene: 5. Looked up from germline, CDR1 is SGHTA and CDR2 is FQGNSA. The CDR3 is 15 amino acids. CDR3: CASSPRTGANQPQHF. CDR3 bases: TGTGCCAGCAGCCCTCGGACAGGGGCCAATCAGCCCCAGCATTTT.

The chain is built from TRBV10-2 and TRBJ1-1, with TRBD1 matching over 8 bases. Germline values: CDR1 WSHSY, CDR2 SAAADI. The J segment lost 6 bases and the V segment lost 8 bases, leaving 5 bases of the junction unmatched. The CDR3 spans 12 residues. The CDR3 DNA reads TGCGCCAGCGGGGTACAGGGGGCTGAAGCTTTCTTT. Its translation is CASGVQGAEAFF.

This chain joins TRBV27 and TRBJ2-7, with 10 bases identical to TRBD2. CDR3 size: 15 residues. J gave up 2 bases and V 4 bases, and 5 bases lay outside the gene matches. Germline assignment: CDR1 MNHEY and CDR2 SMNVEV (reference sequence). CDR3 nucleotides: TGTGCCAGCAGTTCCGGACTAGCGGTGCCCTACGAGCAGTACTTC. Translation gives CASSSGLAVPYEQYF.

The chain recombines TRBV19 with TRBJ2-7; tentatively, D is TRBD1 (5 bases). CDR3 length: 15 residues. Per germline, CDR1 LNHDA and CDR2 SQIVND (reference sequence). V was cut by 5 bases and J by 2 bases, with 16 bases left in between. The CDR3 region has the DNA TGTGCCAGTAGTCCGGCCCCAGGGCTAACCTACGAGCAGTACTTC. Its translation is CASSPAPGLTYEQYF.

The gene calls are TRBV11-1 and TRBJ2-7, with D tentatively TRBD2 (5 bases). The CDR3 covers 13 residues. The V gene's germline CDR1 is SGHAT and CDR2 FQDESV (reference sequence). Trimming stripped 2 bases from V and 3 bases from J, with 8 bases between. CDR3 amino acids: CASSLNGGYEQYF. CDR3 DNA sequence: TGTGCCAGCAGCTTAAACGGAGGCTACGAGCAGTACTTC.